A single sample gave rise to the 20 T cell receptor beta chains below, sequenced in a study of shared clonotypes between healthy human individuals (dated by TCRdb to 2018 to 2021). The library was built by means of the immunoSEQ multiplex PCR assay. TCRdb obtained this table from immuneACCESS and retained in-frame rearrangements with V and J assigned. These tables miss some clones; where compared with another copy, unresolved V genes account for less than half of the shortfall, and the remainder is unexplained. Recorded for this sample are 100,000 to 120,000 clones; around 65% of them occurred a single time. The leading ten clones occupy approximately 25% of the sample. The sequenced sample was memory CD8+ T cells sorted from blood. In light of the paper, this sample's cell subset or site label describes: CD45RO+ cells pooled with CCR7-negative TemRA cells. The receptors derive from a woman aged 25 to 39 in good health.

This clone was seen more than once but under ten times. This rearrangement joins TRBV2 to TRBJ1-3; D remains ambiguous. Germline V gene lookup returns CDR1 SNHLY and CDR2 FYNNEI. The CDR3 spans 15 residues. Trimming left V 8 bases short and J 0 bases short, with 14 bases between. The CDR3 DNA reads TGTGCCAGCGGGATTCAGGTGATCTCTGGAAACACCATATATTTT. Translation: CASGIQVISGNTIYF. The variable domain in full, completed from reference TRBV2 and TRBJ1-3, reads EPEVTQTPSHQVTQMGQEVILRCVPISNHLYFYWYRQILGQKVEFLVSFYNNEISEKSEIFDDQFSVERPDGSNFTLKIRSTKLEDSAMYFCASGIQVISGNTIYFGEGSWLTVV.

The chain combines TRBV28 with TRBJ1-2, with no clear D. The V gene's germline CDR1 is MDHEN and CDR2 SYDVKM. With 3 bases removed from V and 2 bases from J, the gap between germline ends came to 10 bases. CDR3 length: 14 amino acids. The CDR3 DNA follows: TGTGCCAGCAGTTTTCCCGGAGGGAACTATGGCTACACCTTC. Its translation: CASSFPGGNYGYTF.

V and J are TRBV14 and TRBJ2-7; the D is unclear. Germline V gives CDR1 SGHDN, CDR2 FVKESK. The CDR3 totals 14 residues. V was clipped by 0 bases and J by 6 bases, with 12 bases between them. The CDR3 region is CASSQEPLMSEQYF. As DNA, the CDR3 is TGTGCCAGCAGCCAAGAACCTTTGATGAGCGAGCAGTACTTC.

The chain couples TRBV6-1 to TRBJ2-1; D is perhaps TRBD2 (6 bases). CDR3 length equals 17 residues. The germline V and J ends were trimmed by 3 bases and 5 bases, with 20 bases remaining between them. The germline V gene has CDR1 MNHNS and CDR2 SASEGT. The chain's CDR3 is CASSEGESSPGDNEQFF. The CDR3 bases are TGTGCCAGCAGTGAGGGGGAATCTTCCCCGGGGGACAATGAGCAGTTCTTC.

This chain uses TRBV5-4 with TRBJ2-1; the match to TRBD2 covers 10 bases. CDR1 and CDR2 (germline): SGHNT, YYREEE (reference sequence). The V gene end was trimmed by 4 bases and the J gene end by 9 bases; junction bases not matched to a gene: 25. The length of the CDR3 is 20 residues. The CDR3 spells CASSPYPLTVLAGERSEQFF. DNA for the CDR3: TGTGCCAGCAGCCCCTATCCGCTCACGGTGCTAGCGGGAGAAAGGAGTGAGCAGTTCTTC.

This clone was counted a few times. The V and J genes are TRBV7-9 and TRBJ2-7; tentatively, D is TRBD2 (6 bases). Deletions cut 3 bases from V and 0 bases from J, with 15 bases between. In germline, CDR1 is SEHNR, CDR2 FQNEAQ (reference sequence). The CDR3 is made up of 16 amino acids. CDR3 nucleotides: TGTGCCAGCAGCTTTGGTCTTCGGGGGAACTCCTACGAGCAGTACTTC. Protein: CASSFGLRGNSYEQYF.

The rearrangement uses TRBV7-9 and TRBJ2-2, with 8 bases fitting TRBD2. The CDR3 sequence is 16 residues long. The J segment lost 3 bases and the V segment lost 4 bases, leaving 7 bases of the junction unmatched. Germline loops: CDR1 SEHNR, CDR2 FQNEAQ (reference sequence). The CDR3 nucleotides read TGTGCCAGCAGCTCAGGCCTAGCGGGTTACACCGGGGAGCTGTTTTTT. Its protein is CASSSGLAGYTGELFF.

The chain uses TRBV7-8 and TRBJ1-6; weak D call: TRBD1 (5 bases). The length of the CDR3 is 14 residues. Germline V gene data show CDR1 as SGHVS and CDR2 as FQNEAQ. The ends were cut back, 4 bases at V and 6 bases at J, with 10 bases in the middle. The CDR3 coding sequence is TGTGCCAGCAGCTCGTCAGGGATTAATTCACCCCTCCACTTT. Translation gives CASSSSGINSPLHF. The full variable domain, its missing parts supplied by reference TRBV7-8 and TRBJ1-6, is GAGVSQSPRYKVAKRGQDVALRCDPISGHVSLFWYQQALGQGPEFLTYFQNEAQLDKSGLPSDRFFAERPEGSVSTLKIQRTQQEDSAVYLCASSSSGINSPLHFGNGTRLTVT.

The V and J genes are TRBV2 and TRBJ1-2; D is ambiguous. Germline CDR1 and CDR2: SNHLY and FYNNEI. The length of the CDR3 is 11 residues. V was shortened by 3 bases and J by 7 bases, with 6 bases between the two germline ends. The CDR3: CASSEEFGYTF. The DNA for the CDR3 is TGTGCCAGCAGTGAGGAATTTGGCTACACCTTC.

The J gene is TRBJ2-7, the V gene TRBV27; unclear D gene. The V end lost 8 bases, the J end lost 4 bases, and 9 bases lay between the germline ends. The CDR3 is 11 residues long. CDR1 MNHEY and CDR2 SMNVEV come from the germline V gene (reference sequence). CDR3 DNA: TGTGCCAGCCTACTCCCATACGAGCAGTACTTC. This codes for CASLLPYEQYF.

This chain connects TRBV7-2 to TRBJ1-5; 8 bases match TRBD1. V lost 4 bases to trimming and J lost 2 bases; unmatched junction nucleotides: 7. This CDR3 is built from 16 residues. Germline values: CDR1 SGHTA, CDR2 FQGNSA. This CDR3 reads CASSYNDRGRNQPQHF. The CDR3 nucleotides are TGTGCCAGCAGCTACAATGACAGGGGCCGCAATCAGCCCCAGCATTTT. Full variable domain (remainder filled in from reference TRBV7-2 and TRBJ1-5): GAGVSQSPSNKVTEKGKDVELRCDPISGHTALYWYRQSLGQGLEFLIYFQGNSAPDKSGLPSDRFSAERTGGSVSTLTIQRTQQEDSAVYLCASSYNDRGRNQPQHFGDGTRLSIL.

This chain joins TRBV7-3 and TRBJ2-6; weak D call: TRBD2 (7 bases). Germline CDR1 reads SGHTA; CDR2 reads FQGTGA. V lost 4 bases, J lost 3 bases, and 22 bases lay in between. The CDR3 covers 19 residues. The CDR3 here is CASSSPSGGSEFGANVLTF. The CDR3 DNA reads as TGTGCCAGCAGCTCTCCCTCGGGGGGCTCAGAGTTTGGGGCCAACGTCCTGACTTTC. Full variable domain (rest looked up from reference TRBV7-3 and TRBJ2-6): GAGVSQTPSNKVTEKGKYVELRCDPISGHTALYWYRQSLGQGPEFLIYFQGTGAADDSGLPNDRFFAVRPEGSVSTLKIQRTERGDSAVYLCASSSPSGGSEFGANVLTFGAGSRLTVL.

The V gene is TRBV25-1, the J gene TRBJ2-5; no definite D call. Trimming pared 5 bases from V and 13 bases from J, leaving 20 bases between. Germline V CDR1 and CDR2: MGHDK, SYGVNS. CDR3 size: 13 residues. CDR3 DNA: TGTGCCAGCAGTCCCTCCGGAGATAGGCCCTCGTACTTC. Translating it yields CASSPSGDRPSYF.

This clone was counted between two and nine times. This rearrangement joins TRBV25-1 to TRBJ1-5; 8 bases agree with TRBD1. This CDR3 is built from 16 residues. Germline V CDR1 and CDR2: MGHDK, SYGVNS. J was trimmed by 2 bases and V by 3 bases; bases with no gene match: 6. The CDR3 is CASSDADREGNQPQHF. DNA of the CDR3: TGTGCCAGCAGTGATGCGGACAGGGAGGGCAATCAGCCCCAGCATTTT.

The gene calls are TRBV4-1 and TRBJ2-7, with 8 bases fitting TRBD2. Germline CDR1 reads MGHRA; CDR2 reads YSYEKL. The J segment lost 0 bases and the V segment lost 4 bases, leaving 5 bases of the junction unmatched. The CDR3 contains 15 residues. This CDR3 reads CASSPPLAGSYEQYF. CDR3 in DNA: TGCGCCAGCAGCCCTCCTCTAGCGGGCTCCTACGAGCAGTACTTC.

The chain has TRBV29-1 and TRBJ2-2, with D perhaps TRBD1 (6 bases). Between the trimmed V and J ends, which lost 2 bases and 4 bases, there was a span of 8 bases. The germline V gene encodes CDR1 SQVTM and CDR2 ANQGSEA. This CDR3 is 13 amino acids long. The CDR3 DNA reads TGCAGCGTTGAACAGGGGTTCACCGGGGAGCTGTTTTTT. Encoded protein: CSVEQGFTGELFF.

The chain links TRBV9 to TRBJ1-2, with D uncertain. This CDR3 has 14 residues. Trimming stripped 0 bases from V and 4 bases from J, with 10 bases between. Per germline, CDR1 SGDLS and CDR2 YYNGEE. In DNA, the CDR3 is TGTGCCAGCAGCGTAGCTCAGGTCGGCTATGGCTACACCTTC. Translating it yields CASSVAQVGYGYTF. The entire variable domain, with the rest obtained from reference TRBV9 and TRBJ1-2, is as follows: DSGVTQTPKHLITATGQRVTLRCSPRSGDLSVYWYQQSLDQGLQFLIQYYNGEERAKGNILERFSAQQFPDLHSELNLSSLELGDSALYFCASSVAQVGYGYTFGSGTRLTVV.

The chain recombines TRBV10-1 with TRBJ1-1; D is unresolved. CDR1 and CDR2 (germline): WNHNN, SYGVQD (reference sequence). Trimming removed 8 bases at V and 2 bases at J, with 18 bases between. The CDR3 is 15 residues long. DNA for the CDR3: TGCGCCAGCTCCGGTGGAGCCTCAAGTAACACTGAAGCTTTCTTT. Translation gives CASSGGASSNTEAFF.

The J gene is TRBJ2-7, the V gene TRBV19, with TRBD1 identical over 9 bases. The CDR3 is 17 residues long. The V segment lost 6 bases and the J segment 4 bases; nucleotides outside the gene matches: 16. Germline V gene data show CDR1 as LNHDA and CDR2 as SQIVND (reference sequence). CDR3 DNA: TGTGCCAGTAGCCCGAATTTTGAGGGGACAGGGATATACGAGCAGTACTTC. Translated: CASSPNFEGTGIYEQYF.

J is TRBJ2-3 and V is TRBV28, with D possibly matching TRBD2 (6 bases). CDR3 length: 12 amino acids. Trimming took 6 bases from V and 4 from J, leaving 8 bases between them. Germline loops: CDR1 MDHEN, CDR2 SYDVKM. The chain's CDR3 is CASRTRPDTQYF. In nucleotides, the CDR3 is TGTGCCAGCAGGACTAGACCAGATACGCAGTATTTT.